Included here is one T cell receptor (beta chain) sequence, with context. The antigen remains undetermined. With the 5' RACE reads reprocessed, TCRdb shows one record per CDR3 protein and no DNA. This sample's clone table lists some 450,000 distinct CDR3 sequences. This sample is part of a study of T cells expressing NK-cell markers. The study, taken as a whole, reports: The same clonotypes also predominated in the CD3+CD56-NKG2C+ fraction of four donors.

CDR1 is KGHDR and CDR2 is SFDVKD in the germline V gene. The CDR3 length is 14 residues. The material sequenced was blood T cells: a sorted CD56 or NKG2C T cell subset, CD4+ or CD8+ T cells, or bulk PBMC T cells (not recorded which). The rearrangement links TRBV24-1 to TRBJ2-7; the D gene TCRdb calls, TRBD1, cannot be checked with no DNA. The sequence derives from a woman aged 18-70 years in good health. CDR3 region: CATSDKGAYYEQYF.